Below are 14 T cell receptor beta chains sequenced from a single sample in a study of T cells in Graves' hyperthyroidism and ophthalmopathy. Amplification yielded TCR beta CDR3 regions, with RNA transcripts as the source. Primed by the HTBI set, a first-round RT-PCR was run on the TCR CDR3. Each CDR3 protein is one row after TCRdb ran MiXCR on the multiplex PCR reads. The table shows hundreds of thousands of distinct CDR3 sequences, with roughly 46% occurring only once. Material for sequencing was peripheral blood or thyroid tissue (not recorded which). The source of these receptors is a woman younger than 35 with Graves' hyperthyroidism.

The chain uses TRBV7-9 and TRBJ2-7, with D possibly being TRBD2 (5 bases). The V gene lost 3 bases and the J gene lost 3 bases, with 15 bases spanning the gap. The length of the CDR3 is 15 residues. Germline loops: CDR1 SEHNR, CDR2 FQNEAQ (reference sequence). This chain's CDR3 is CASSFNLGELYEQYF. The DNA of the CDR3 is TGTGCCAGCAGCTTTAATCTCGGGGAGCTCTACGAGCAGTACTTC.

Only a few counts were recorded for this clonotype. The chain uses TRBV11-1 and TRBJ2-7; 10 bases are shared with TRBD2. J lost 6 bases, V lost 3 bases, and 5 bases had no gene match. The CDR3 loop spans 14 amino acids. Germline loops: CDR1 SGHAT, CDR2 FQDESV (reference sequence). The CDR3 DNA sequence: TGTGCCAGCAGCTTCGGGACTAGCGTTACCGAGCAGTACTTC. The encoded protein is CASSFGTSVTEQYF.

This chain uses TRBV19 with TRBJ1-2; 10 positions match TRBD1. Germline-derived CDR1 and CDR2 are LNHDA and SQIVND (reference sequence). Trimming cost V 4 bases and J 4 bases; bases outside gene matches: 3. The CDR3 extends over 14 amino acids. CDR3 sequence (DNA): TGTGCCAGTAGTACCCGGACAGGGGGCTATGGCTACACCTTC. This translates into CASSTRTGGYGYTF. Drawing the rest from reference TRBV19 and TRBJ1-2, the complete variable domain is DGGITQSPKYLFRKEGQNVTLSCEQNLNHDAMYWYRQDPGQGLRLIYYSQIVNDFQKGDIAEGYSVSREKKESFPLTVTSAQKNPTAFYLCASSTRTGGYGYTFGSGTRLTVV.

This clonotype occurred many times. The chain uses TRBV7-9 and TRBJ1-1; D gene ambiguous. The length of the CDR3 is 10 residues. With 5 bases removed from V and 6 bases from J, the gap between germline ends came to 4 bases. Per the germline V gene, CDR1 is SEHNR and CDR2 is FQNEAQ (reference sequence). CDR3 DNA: TGTGCCAGCAGCCAGGCTGAAGCTTTCTTT. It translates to CASSQAEAFF.

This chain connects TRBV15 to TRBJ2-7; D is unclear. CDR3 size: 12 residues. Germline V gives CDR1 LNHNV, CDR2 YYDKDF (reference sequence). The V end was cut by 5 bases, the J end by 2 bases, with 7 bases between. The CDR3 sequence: CATSGAPYEQYF. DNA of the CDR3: TGTGCCACCAGCGGAGCTCCCTACGAGCAGTACTTC.

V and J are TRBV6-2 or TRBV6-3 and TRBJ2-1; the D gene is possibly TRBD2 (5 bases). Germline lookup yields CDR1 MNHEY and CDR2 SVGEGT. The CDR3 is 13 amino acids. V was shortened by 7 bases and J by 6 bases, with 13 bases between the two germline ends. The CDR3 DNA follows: TGTGCCAGCACTAGCAGTGGGCCCAATGAGCAGTTCTTC. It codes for CASTSSGPNEQFF.

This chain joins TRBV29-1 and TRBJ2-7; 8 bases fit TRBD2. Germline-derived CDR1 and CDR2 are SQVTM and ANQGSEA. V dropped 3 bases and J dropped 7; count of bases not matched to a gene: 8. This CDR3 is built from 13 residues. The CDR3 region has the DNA TGCAGCGTTGATTTGCGGGAGGATGATGAGCAGTACTTC. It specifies CSVDLREDDEQYF.

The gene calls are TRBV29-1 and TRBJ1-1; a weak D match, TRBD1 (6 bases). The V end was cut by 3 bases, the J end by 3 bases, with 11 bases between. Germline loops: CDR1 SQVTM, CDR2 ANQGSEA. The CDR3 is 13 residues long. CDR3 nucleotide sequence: TGCAGCGTTGACAGGGGCATTGACACTGAAGCTTTCTTT. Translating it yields CSVDRGIDTEAFF.

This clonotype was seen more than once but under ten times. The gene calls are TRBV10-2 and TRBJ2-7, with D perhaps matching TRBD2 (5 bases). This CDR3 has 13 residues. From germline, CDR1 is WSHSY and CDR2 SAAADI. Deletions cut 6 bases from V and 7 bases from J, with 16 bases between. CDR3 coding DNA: TGCGCCAGCAGCCAAGGGATTACGGGGGAGCAGTACTTC. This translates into CASSQGITGEQYF.

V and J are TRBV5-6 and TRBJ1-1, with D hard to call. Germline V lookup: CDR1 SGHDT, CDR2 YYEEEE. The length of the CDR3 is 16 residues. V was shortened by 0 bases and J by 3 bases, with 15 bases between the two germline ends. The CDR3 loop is CASSLVAGWMHTEAFF. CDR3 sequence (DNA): TGTGCCAGCAGCTTGGTTGCGGGGTGGATGCACACTGAAGCTTTCTTT.

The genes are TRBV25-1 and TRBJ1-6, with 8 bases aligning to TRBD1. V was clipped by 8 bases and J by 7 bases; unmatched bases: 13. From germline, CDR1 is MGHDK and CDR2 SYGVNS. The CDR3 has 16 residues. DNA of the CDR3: TGTGCCAGCTCACCGGGGTGGACAGGGATAAATTCACCCCTCCACTTT. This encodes CASSPGWTGINSPLHF. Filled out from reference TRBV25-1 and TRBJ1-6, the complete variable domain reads EADIYQTPRYLVIGTGKKITLECSQTMGHDKMYWYQQDPGMELHLIHYSYGVNSTEKGDLSSESTVSRIRTEHFPLTLESARPSHTSQYLCASSPGWTGINSPLHFGNGTRLTVT.

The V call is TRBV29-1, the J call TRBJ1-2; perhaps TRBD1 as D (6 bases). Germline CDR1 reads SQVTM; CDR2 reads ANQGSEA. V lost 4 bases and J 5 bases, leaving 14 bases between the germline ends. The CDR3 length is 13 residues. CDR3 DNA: TGCAGCGTTGTTGCTCAGGGGACGTATGGCTACACCTTC. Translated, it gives CSVVAQGTYGYTF.

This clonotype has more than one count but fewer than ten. CDR3 bases: TGTGCCAGCAGTCCGGATACCTATAGCAATCAGCCCCAGCATTTT. Amino acid sequence: CASSPDTYSNQPQHF. The J gene is TRBJ1-5, the V gene TRBV2; no clear D gene. Germline V gene data show CDR1 as SNHLY and CDR2 as FYNNEI. CDR3 length: 15 amino acids. V gave up 5 bases and J gave up 0 bases, with 11 bases separating them.

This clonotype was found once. The CDR3 here is CSVDGGGDEKLFF. CDR3 nucleotides: TGCAGCGTTGACGGGGGGGGAGATGAAAAACTGTTTTTT. This chain uses TRBV29-1 with TRBJ1-4, with D maybe TRBD1 (5 bases). Germline-derived CDR1 and CDR2 are SQVTM and ANQGSEA. V gave up 3 bases and J gave up 6 bases, with 11 bases separating them. The CDR3 is made up of 13 amino acids.